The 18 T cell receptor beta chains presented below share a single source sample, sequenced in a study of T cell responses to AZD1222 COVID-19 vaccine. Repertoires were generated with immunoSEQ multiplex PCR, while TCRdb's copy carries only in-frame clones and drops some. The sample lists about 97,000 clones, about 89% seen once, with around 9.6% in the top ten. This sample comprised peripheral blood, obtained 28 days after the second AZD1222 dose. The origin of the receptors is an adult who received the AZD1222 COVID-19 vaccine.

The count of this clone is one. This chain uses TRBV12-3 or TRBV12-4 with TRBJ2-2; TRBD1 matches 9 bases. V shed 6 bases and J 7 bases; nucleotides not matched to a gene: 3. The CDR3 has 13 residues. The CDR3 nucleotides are TGTGCCAGCAGCGGACAGGGGATCGGGGAGCTGTTTTTT. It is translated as CASSGQGIGELFF.

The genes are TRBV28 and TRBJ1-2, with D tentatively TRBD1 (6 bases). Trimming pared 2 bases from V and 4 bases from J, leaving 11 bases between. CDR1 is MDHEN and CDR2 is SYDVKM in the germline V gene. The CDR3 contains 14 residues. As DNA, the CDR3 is TGTGCCAGCAGTTTACTACAGGGTACCTATGGCTACACCTTC. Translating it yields CASSLLQGTYGYTF.

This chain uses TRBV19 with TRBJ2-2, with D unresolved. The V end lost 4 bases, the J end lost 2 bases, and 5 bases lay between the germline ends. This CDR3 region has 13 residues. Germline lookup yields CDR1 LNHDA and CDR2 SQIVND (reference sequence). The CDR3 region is CASSTINTGELFF. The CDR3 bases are TGTGCCAGTAGTACTATTAACACCGGGGAGCTGTTTTTT. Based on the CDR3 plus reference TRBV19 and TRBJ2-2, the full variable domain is DGGITQSPKYLFRKEGQNVTLSCEQNLNHDAMYWYRQDPGQGLRLIYYSQIVNDFQKGDIAEGYSVSREKKESFPLTVTSAQKNPTAFYLCASSTINTGELFFGEGSRLTVL.

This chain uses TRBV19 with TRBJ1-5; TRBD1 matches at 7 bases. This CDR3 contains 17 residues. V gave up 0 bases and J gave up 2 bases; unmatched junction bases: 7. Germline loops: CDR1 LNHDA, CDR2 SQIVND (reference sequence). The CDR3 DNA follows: TGTGCCAGTAGTATAGATCAGGGGGGGCTAGGCAATCAGCCCCAGCATTTT. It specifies CASSIDQGGLGNQPQHF.

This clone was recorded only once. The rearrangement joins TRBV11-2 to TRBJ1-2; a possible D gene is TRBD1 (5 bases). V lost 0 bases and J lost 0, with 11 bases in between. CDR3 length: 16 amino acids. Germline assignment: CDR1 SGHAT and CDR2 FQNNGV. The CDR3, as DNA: TGTGCCAGCAGCTTAGACAAGGGGTTAACTAACTATGGCTACACCTTC. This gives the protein CASSLDKGLTNYGYTF.

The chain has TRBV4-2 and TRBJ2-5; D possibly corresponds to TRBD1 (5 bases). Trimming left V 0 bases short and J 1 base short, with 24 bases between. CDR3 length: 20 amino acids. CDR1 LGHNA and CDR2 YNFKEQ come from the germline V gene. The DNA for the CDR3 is TGTGCCAGCAGCCAAGACGGGCGACAGAACATCGACCCGGGCCAAGAGACCCAGTACTTC. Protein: CASSQDGRQNIDPGQETQYF.

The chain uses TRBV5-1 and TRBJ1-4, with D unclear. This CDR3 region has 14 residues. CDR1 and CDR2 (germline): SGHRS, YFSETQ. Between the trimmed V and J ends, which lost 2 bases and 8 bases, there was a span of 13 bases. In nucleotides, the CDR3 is TGCGCCAGCAGCTTTTCGGGCCCAAGGGAAAAACTGTTTTTT. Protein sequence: CASSFSGPREKLFF.

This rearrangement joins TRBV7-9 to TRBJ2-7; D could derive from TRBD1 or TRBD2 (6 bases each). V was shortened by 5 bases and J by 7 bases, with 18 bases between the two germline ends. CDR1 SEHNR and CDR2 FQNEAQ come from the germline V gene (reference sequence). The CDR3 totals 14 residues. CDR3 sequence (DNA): TGTGCCAGCAGCACCCAGACAGGCCGGGGGGAGCAGTACTTC. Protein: CASSTQTGRGEQYF.

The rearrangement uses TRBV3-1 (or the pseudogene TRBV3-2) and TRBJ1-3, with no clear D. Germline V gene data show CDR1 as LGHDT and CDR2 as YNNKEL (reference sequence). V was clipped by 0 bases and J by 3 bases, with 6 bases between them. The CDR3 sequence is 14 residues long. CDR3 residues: CASSQDWGGNTIYF. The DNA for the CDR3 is TGTGCCAGCAGCCAAGATTGGGGTGGAAACACCATATATTTT.

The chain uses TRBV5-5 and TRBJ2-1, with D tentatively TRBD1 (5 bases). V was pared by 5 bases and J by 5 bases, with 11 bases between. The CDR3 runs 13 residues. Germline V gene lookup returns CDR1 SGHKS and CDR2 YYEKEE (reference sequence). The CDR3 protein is CASSHTGDNEQFF. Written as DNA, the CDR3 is TGTGCCAGCAGTCATACAGGAGACAATGAGCAGTTCTTC.

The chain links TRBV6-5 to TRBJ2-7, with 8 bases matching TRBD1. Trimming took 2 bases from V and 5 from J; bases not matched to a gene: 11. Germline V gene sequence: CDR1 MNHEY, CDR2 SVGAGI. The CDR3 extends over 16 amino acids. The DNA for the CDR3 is TGTGCCAGCAGTTACACGGCAGGGGGCATGCGTGACGAGCAGTACTTC. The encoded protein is CASSYTAGGMRDEQYF.

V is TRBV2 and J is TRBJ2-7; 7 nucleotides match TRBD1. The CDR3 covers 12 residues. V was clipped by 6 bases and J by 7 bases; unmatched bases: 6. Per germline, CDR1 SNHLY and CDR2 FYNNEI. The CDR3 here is CASRQGPGEQYF. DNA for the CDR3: TGTGCCAGCAGACAGGGGCCGGGGGAGCAGTACTTC.

The CDR3 loop is CAIRRATNEKLFF. The DNA of the CDR3 is TGTGCCATCCGTCGTGCAACTAATGAAAAACTGTTTTTT. The chain employs TRBV10-3 and TRBJ1-4; D not resolved. The germline gives CDR1 ENHRY, CDR2 SYGVKD. The CDR3 spans 13 residues. Trimming took 8 bases from V and 0 from J, leaving 7 bases between them.

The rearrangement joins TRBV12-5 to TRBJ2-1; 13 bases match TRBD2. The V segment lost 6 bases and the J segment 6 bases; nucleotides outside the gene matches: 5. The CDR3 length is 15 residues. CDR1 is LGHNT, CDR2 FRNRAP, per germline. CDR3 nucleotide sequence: TGTGCTAGTGGCTTCACTAGCGGGGGGGGCAATGAGCAGTTCTTC. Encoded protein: CASGFTSGGGNEQFF.

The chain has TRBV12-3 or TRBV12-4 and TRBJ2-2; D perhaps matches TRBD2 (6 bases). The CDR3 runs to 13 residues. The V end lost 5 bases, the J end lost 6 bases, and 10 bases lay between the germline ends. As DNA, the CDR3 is TGTGCCAGCAGTAAAACGGGGGCCGGGGAGCTGTTTTTT. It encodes CASSKTGAGELFF.

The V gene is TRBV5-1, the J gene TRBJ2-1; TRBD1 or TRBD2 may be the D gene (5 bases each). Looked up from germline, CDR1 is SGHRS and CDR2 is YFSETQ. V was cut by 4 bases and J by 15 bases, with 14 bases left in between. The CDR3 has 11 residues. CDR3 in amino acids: CASSPGGGAFF. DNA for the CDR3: TGCGCCAGCAGCCCTGGTGGGGGTGCGTTCTTC. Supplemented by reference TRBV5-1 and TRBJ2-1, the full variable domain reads KAGVTQTPRYLIKTRGQQVTLSCSPISGHRSVSWYQQTPGQGLQFLFEYFSETQRNKGNFPGRFSGRQFSNSRSEMNVSTLELGDSALYLCASSPGGGAFFGPGTRLTVL.

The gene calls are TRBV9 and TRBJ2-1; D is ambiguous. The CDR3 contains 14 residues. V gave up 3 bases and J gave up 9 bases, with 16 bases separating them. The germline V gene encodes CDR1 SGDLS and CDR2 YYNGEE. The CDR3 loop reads CASSDGTGFGEQFF. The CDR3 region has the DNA TGTGCCAGCAGCGACGGCACTGGATTCGGTGAGCAGTTCTTC.

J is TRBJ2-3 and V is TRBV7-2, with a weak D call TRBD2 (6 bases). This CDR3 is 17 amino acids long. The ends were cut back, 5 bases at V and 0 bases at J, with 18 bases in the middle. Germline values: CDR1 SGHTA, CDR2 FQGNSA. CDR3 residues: CASSRLIGGTSTDTQYF. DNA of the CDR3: TGTGCCAGCAGCCGCCTGATAGGCGGGACTAGCACAGATACGCAGTATTTT.